One sample yielded the 9 T cell receptor beta chains listed below, sequenced in a study of T cell responses to AZD1222 COVID-19 vaccine. TCRdb's table, derived via immunoSEQ multiplex PCR, lists solely in-frame clones and lacks some. The data contain roughly 120,000 clones, approximately 84% of them singletons. The source material was peripheral blood, sampled on day 0 of AZD1222 vaccination. These receptors all come from an adult in good health.

V gene TRBV6-5 combines with J gene TRBJ2-4; D unresolved. V lost 7 bases and J lost 8, with 12 bases in between. CDR1 is MNHEY, CDR2 SVGAGI, per germline. This CDR3 has 12 residues. CDR3 bases: TGTGCCAGCAATGGAGACTCTCACATTCAGTACTTC. Protein product: CASNGDSHIQYF.

The gene calls are TRBV28 and TRBJ1-4; D gene ambiguous. This CDR3 has 16 amino acids. The V and J ends lost 5 bases and 0 bases respectively, with 13 bases between them. CDR1 MDHEN and CDR2 SYDVKM come from the germline V gene. The CDR3 bases are TGTGCCAGCAGTCGCAATTCTGCCTCAACTAATGAAAAACTGTTTTTT. Its translation is CASSRNSASTNEKLFF.

The chain links TRBV6-1 to TRBJ1-2, with D uncertain. Germline values: CDR1 MNHNS, CDR2 SASEGT. The CDR3 runs to 12 residues. Trimming left V 5 bases short and J 6 bases short, with 10 bases between. CDR3 nucleotides: TGTGCCAGCAGTCCTGGACCGGATGGCTACACCTTC. Protein: CASSPGPDGYTF.

The genes are TRBV18 and TRBJ1-3; D remains unclear. The CDR3 sequence is 13 residues long. The V gene lost 3 bases and the J gene lost 3 bases, with 6 bases spanning the gap. The V gene's germline CDR1 is KGHSH and CDR2 LQKENI. The CDR3 DNA follows: TGTGCCAGCTCACCCGAAAATGGAAACACCATATATTTT. The encoded protein is CASSPENGNTIYF.

The V and J genes are TRBV18 and TRBJ1-6; 8 nucleotides match TRBD1. Germline V lookup: CDR1 KGHSH, CDR2 LQKENI. This CDR3 comprises 15 residues. V trimming: 3 bases; J trimming: 5 bases; junction bases outside the gene matches: 3. The chain's CDR3 is CASSPQTGDNSPLHF. The CDR3 nucleotides are TGTGCCAGCTCACCCCAGACAGGGGATAATTCACCCCTCCACTTT.

This chain connects TRBV7-9 to TRBJ1-5; TRBD1 might be the D (5 bases). Germline CDR1 and CDR2: SEHNR and FQNEAQ (reference sequence). The ends were cut back, 1 base at V and 7 bases at J, with 8 bases in the middle. The CDR3 runs to 13 residues. CDR3 protein: CASSLGGDQPQHF. The CDR3 bases are TGTGCCAGCAGCTTAGGAGGGGACCAGCCCCAGCATTTT.

The chain joins TRBV7-2 to TRBJ2-7; D is ambiguous. V was cut by 1 base and J by 7 bases, with 14 bases left in between. CDR3 length equals 14 residues. Germline loops: CDR1 SGHTA, CDR2 FQGNSA. CDR3 coding DNA: TGTGCCAGCAGCTTAGGGGATAGAGGTGGAGAGCAGTACTTC. It encodes CASSLGDRGGEQYF.

The rearrangement links TRBV5-6 to TRBJ2-5; tentatively, D is TRBD2 (7 bases). V was clipped by 2 bases and J by 3 bases, with 17 bases between them. Germline assignment: CDR1 SGHDT and CDR2 YYEEEE. The CDR3 contains 16 residues. The CDR3 DNA is TGTGCCAGCAGCTTTGGCGCGGGGGCTTGGGAAGAGACCCAGTACTTC. Amino acid sequence: CASSFGAGAWEETQYF.

The table lists this clone with a count of one. The CDR3 here is CASSQGKLRLMGYYGYTF. The CDR3 nucleotides are TGCGCCAGCAGCCAAGGAAAGCTTAGGTTGATGGGCTACTATGGCTACACCTTC. J is TRBJ1-2 and V is TRBV4-1; D not certain. With 1 base removed from V and 3 bases from J, the gap between germline ends came to 21 bases. The CDR3 is made up of 18 amino acids. In germline, CDR1 is MGHRA, CDR2 YSYEKL.